This T cell receptor beta chain derives from a study of blood T cells in healthy people across ages. Study observations and caveats: Older individuals had lower TCR beta diversity per million T cells (the decline was roughly linear).

Every sample yielded at least 6.5 million isolated PBMCs. Points on this clonotype: Its antigen is as yet unknown.

This CDR3 region has 16 residues. V lost 5 bases to trimming and J lost 3 bases; unmatched junction nucleotides: 15. The germline gives CDR1 DFQATT, CDR2 SNEGSKA (reference sequence). Next came a second PCR, run for 7 to 11 cycles, which used a sample-barcoded 5' primer along with a J-beta primer mix. Via MiXCR, TCRdb re-called the 5' RACE reads, giving one row per CDR3 protein. The profile shows 600,000 or so distinct CDR3 sequences, under 25% of them singletons. The gene calls are TRBV20-1 and TRBJ1-1; TRBD1 matches 7 bases. Specimen: blood. The receptor was isolated from a man aged 65-85 years in good health. CDR3 DNA: TGCAGTGCTCTTCCGGGACAGATGACCCCGGACACTGAAGCTTTCTTT. Its translation is CSALPGQMTPDTEAFF.